This T cell receptor (beta chain) was sequenced during a study of T cell responses to AZD1222 COVID-19 vaccine. Findings and limits, study-wide: Unmutated variant regions are reportedly targeted by nearly half of spike-specific TCRs. There were repertoire samples only from the period after the peak T cell response.

Points on this clone: The target antigen is unknown.

Germline assignment: CDR1 LGHNT and CDR2 FRNRAP. The germline V and J ends were trimmed by 0 bases and 8 bases, with 22 bases remaining between them. This CDR3 contains 17 residues. Clones were sequenced by immunoSEQ multiplex PCR, and TCRdb holds only the in-frame ones, with some missing. The top ten hold 1.2% of the sample, which has approximately 110,000 clones, around 90% seen once. This chain uses TRBV12-5 with TRBJ1-2; D is uncertain. The receptor comes from an adult in good health. Sample: peripheral blood, taken on day 0 of AZD1222 vaccination. CDR3 amino acids: CASGLVRLRQDSRGYTF. CDR3 in DNA: TGTGCTAGTGGTTTGGTACGGCTGAGGCAGGACTCCCGGGGCTACACCTTC.